This T cell receptor (beta chain) comes out of a study of shared clonotypes between healthy human individuals. Study background: Each donor had three CD4 naive, three CD4 memory, two CD8 naive and one CD8 memory plate.

A remark on this clone: Its target is not known. Other DNA sequences of this sample code for an identical CDR3.

Findings and caveats of the study: Sharing across four donors was highest in naive CD4 (around 5%) and lowest in memory CD8 (roughly 0.4%).

Sorted-subset replicate PCR reactions contained approximately 190 ng DNA, corresponding to approximately 30,000 T cell genomes. The protocol was immunoSEQ multiplex PCR, while the TCRdb copy is restricted to in-frame clones and leaves out a portion. The sample shows about a million clones, 60% to 80% of them seen only once. All donors were healthy HIV-negative adults lacking recent acute infections or vaccinations. The germline gives CDR1 MDHEN, CDR2 SYDVKM. The V end lost 7 bases, the J end lost 0 bases, and 4 bases lay between the germline ends. The CDR3 contains 12 residues. Sequences were obtained from memory CD4+ T cells from PBMCs. Subset in this sample: CD45RA-negative fraction. This receptor was obtained from a man aged 18 to 30 in good health. Some clones in this sample may be carry-over from other donors' samples. The rearrangement uses TRBV28 and TRBJ1-5, with D unclear. CDR3 amino acids: CASTDSNQPQHF. In nucleotides, the CDR3 is TGTGCCAGCACTGATAGCAATCAGCCCCAGCATTTT.